This TCR beta chain was recorded in a study of CD8 T cells in Susac syndrome. CD8+ and CD4+ T cells from blood underwent TCR beta sequencing, which was carried out in a high-throughput format. An input of about 0.45 to 1 ug of RNA was subjected to reverse transcription using random hexamers. Each CDR3 protein is one row after TCRdb ran MiXCR on the immunoSEQ multiplex PCR reads. The profile shows 150,000 to 200,000 distinct CDR3 sequences, 90% to 95% of them singletons. The CDR3 is 15 amino acids. CDR1 is LGHNA and CDR2 is YNFKEQ in the germline V gene. Trimming stripped 2 bases from V and 2 bases from J, with 13 bases between.

Material for sequencing was CD4+ T cells from PBMCs. This receptor was taken from a human donor in good health. The V call is TRBV4-2, the J call TRBJ2-7, with D tentatively TRBD1 (6 bases). CDR3 loop: CASSQIQGSTYEQYF. The CDR3 DNA follows: TGTGCCAGCAGCCAAATACAGGGTAGTACCTACGAGCAGTACTTC.